The sequence of this T cell receptor beta chain was determined in a study of shared clonotypes between healthy human individuals. The germline V gene encodes CDR1 SGHTA and CDR2 FQGTGA. The CDR3 extends over 15 amino acids. The V end was cut by 0 bases, the J end by 0 bases, with 7 bases between. The genomic DNA of each subset was split evenly across several immunoSEQ plates. The method was immunoSEQ multiplex PCR; TCRdb's version includes in-frame clones alone and lacks a portion of them. The sample has over a million clones, 78% seen once. The V and J genes are TRBV7-3 and TRBJ2-3; D perhaps matches TRBD2 (6 bases). This TCR was sampled from a man aged 18 to 35 in good health. Some clones in this sample may be carry-over from other donors' samples. Specimen: memory CD4+ T cells from PBMCs. The subset was: CD45RA-negative fraction. This chain's CDR3 is CASSLTAGSTDTQYF. DNA for the CDR3: TGTGCCAGCAGCTTAACAGCGGGCAGCACAGATACGCAGTATTTT. Together with reference TRBV7-3 and TRBJ2-3, the CDR3 gives the full variable domain: GAGVSQTPSNKVTEKGKYVELRCDPISGHTALYWYRQSLGQGPEFLIYFQGTGAADDSGLPNDRFFAVRPEGSVSTLKIQRTERGDSAVYLCASSLTAGSTDTQYFGPGTRLTVL.